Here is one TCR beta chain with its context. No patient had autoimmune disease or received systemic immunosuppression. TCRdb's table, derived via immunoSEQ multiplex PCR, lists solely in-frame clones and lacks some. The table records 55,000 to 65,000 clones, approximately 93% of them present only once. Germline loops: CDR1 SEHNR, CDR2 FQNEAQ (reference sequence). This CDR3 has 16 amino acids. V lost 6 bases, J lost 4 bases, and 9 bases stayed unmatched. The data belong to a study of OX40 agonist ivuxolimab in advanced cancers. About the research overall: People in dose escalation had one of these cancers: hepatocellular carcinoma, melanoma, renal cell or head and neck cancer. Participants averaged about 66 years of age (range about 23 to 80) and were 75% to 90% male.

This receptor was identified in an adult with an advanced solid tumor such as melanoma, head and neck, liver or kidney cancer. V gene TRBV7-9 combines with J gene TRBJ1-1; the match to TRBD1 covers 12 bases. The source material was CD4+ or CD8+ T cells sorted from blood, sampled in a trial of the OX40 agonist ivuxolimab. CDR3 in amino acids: CASSPGTGGWGTEAFF. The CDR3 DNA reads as TGTGCCAGCAGTCCCGGGACAGGGGGCTGGGGCACTGAAGCTTTCTTT.